This T cell receptor (beta chain) stems from a study of blood T cells in healthy people across ages. Using a J-beta primer mix together with a sample-barcoded 5' primer, a second PCR was run for about 6 to 12 cycles. TCRdb redid the calling of the 5' RACE reads with MiXCR, one entry per CDR3 protein. The table includes 450,000 to 650,000 distinct CDR3 sequences, approximately 25% detected once. Germline V lookup: CDR1 SGHTA, CDR2 FQGNSA. The CDR3 totals 15 residues. V was cut by 2 bases and J by 4 bases, with 12 bases left in between. These records were also assigned to another study, of T cells of mothers and their children.

Specimen: blood. V and J are TRBV7-2 and TRBJ2-1; the D call may be TRBD1 or TRBD2 (5 bases each). This clonotype originated in a boy younger than 18 in good health. The CDR3 region has the DNA TGTGCCAGCAGCTTATGGGGACCGGAATACAATGAGCAGTTCTTC. It yields the protein CASSLWGPEYNEQFF.